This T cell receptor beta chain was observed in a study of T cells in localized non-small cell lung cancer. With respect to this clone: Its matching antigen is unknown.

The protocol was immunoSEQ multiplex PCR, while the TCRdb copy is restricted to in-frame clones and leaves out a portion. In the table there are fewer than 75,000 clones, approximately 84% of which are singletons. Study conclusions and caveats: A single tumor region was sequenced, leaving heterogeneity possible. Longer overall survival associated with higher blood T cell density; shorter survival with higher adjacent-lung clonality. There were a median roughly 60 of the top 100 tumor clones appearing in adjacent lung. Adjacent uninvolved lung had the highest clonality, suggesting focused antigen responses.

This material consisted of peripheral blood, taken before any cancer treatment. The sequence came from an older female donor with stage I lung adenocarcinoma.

The DNA for the CDR3 is TGTGCCAGTGGGATGGGCCGACTAGCGGGGGCCAGCTCCTACAATGAGCAGTTCTTC. It is translated as CASGMGRLAGASSYNEQFF. This chain joins TRBV9 and TRBJ2-1; 12 bases line up with TRBD2. This CDR3 spans 19 amino acids. Germline values: CDR1 SGDLS, CDR2 YYNGEE. With 8 bases clipped from V and 0 bases from J, the junction kept 15 bases outside the gene matches.